The TCR beta chain described here comes from a study of blood T cells in healthy people across ages. Whole-study results and caveats: A roughly linear age-dependent decrease characterized TCR beta diversity per million T cells.

Together with a sample-barcoded 5' primer, a J-beta primer mix was included in a second PCR lasting about 7 to 11 cycles. Every molecule of cDNA carried a tag from a template-switch adaptor with 12 random nucleotides. There were at least 2.5 million CDR3-containing paired-end reads obtained from each sample. TCRdb redid the calling of the 5' RACE reads with MiXCR, one entry per CDR3 protein. This table holds about 1,400,000 distinct CDR3 sequences, approximately 42% found once. The germline gives CDR1 SGHTA, CDR2 FQGTGA. V dropped 5 bases and J dropped 4 bases, with 11 bases sitting between them. There are 14 residues in the CDR3. Worth noting for this clonotype: The target antigen is unknown.

Material: blood. This receptor was identified in a woman in her late teens or twenties in good health. V is TRBV7-3 and J is TRBJ1-4; D gene ambiguous. The CDR3 region is CASSPVGSNEKLFF. In DNA, the CDR3 is TGTGCCAGCAGCCCCGTAGGGAGTAATGAAAAACTGTTTTTT.